A selection of T cell receptor beta chains follows, all from one sample in a study of regulatory T cells in long-lasting Graves disease. TCRdb independently ran MiXCR on the multiplex PCR reads; one entry per CDR3 protein. The table has around 460,000 distinct CDR3 sequences, about 20% seen once. The material sequenced was peripheral blood mononuclear cells (PBMCs), taken when the disease was refractory, from a patient treated with antithyroid drugs. The receptor source for this set is a female donor with Graves disease. The CDR3 runs from the conserved cysteine through the conserved F or W. D genes are given only for firm matches. Clone size, where shown, is once, few, many, or a class for clones that have expanded.

j_gene: TRBJ2-3; v_gene: TRBV28; abundance: .; d_gene: TRBD1; CDR3nt: TGTGCCAGCAGTACCCGGACAGGGGGGACAGATACGCAGTATTTT; CDR3aa: CASSTRTGGTDTQYF
j_gene: TRBJ2-7; v_gene: TRBV27; abundance: few; d_gene: .; CDR3nt: TGTGCCAGCTATGAGGCGGGCGAGCAGTACTTC; CDR3aa: CASYEAGEQYF
j_gene: TRBJ1-5; v_gene: TRBV6-1; abundance: .; d_gene: .; CDR3nt: TGTGCCAGCAGCCCTAACTTAAGGAATCAGCCCCAGCATTTT; CDR3aa: CASSPNLRNQPQHF
j_gene: TRBJ1-1; v_gene: TRBV28; abundance: many; d_gene: .; CDR3nt: TGTGCCAGCAGTTTTGGGGTCAGACTGAACACTGAAGCTTTCTTT; CDR3aa: CASSFGVRLNTEAFF
j_gene: TRBJ2-7; v_gene: TRBV20-1; abundance: .; d_gene: TRBD2; CDR3nt: TGCAGTGCTAGAGTTAGCGGGAGAGACTACGAGCAGTACTTC; CDR3aa: CSARVSGRDYEQYF
j_gene: TRBJ2-5; v_gene: TRBV2; abundance: many; d_gene: .; CDR3nt: TGTGCCAGCAGGGTGGACGGGACACAAGAGACCCAGTACTTC; CDR3aa: CASRVDGTQETQYF
j_gene: TRBJ2-7; v_gene: TRBV6-2/TRBV6-3; abundance: few; d_gene: TRBD1; CDR3nt: TGTGCCAGCAGTTACAGAGACGGACAGGCGAGCTCCTACGAGCAGTACTTC; CDR3aa: CASSYRDGQASSYEQYF
j_gene: TRBJ1-1; v_gene: TRBV24-1; abundance: .; d_gene: .; CDR3nt: TGTGCCACCAGTGATGGGGGGGGCGACAGAGAAGCTTTCTTT; CDR3aa: CATSDGGGDREAFF
j_gene: TRBJ1-1; v_gene: TRBV28; abundance: .; d_gene: .; CDR3nt: TGTGCCAGCAGTTTTTTGGTAACGGCCCTTGAAGCTTTCTTT; CDR3aa: CASSFLVTALEAFF
j_gene: TRBJ2-1; v_gene: TRBV29-1; abundance: few; d_gene: .; CDR3nt: TGCAGCGTTGCAGTAGGGGGCAATGAGCAGTTCTTC; CDR3aa: CSVAVGGNEQFF
j_gene: TRBJ2-7; v_gene: TRBV3-1; abundance: .; d_gene: .; CDR3nt: TGTGCCAGCAGCCAAGACAGGGATGGGGAGCAGTACTTC; CDR3aa: CASSQDRDGEQYF
j_gene: TRBJ1-1; v_gene: TRBV28; abundance: many; d_gene: .; CDR3nt: TGTGCCAGCAGTCCCCCCCCGTTCATGAACACTGAAGCTTTCTTT; CDR3aa: CASSPPPFMNTEAFF
j_gene: TRBJ1-1; v_gene: TRBV28; abundance: medium-sized; d_gene: .; CDR3nt: TGTGCCAGCAGTTCAACCGGGACGATGAACACTGAAGCTTTCTTT; CDR3aa: CASSSTGTMNTEAFF
j_gene: TRBJ2-7; v_gene: TRBV7-2; abundance: many; d_gene: .; CDR3nt: TGTGCCAGCAGCCTCTCAGCAGGGTACGAGCAGTACTTC; CDR3aa: CASSLSAGYEQYF
j_gene: TRBJ1-5; v_gene: TRBV7-2; abundance: .; d_gene: TRBD1; CDR3nt: TGTGCCAGCAGTCGAAGGGACAGGGATCAGCCCCAGCATTTT; CDR3aa: CASSRRDRDQPQHF
j_gene: TRBJ1-2; v_gene: TRBV6-1; abundance: few; d_gene: .; CDR3nt: TGTGCCAGCAGTGAATTCGCCCACAGGGACTATGGCTACACCTTC; CDR3aa: CASSEFAHRDYGYTF
j_gene: TRBJ2-7; v_gene: TRBV6-1; abundance: few; d_gene: TRBD2; CDR3nt: TGTGCCAGCTGCGGGGGACCCTACGAGCAGTACTTC; CDR3aa: CASCGGPYEQYF
j_gene: TRBJ1-6; v_gene: TRBV7-2; abundance: many; d_gene: .; CDR3nt: TGTGCCAGCAGTGCAGGAAGGGGGAGATGGTCACCCCTCCACTTT; CDR3aa: CASSAGRGRWSPLHF
j_gene: TRBJ2-7; v_gene: TRBV5-1; abundance: few; d_gene: .; CDR3nt: TGCGCCAGCAGCTATGGACGTACGGACTCCTACGAGCAGTACTTC; CDR3aa: CASSYGRTDSYEQYF
j_gene: TRBJ2-7; v_gene: TRBV30; abundance: few; d_gene: .; CDR3nt: TGTGCCTGGAAGGTGGGGGGTTACGAGCAGTACTTC; CDR3aa: CAWKVGGYEQYF
j_gene: TRBJ2-7; v_gene: TRBV11-2; abundance: few; d_gene: TRBD1; CDR3nt: TGTGCCAGCAGCTTAGAAGGTGGGACAGGGATCCACGAGCAGTACTTC; CDR3aa: CASSLEGGTGIHEQYF
j_gene: TRBJ2-5; v_gene: TRBV27; abundance: many; d_gene: TRBD1; CDR3nt: TGTGCCAGCAGTTTTGCTTCCCGACCCCTCGGACAGGGGCAAGAGACCCAGTACTTC; CDR3aa: CASSFASRPLGQGQETQYF
j_gene: TRBJ1-2; v_gene: TRBV10-3; abundance: few; d_gene: .; CDR3nt: TGTGCCATCAGCGCCGTACCGGGACAACAGGGAGGCTACACCTTC; CDR3aa: CAISAVPGQQGGYTF
j_gene: TRBJ2-7; v_gene: TRBV11-2; abundance: many; d_gene: TRBD2; CDR3nt: TGTGCCAGCAGCTTAGCGGGGGGTTTTTCCTACGAGCAGTACTTC; CDR3aa: CASSLAGGFSYEQYF
j_gene: TRBJ2-5; v_gene: TRBV7-3; abundance: many; d_gene: .; CDR3nt: TGTGCCAGCAGCCCCGCCTCGGGCCGGCAAGAGACCCAGTACTTC; CDR3aa: CASSPASGRQETQYF
j_gene: TRBJ1-5; v_gene: TRBV30; abundance: .; d_gene: TRBD1; CDR3nt: TGTGCCTGGAGGGGACAGGGGCTTAGCAATCAGCCCCAGCATTTT; CDR3aa: CAWRGQGLSNQPQHF
j_gene: TRBJ1-4; v_gene: TRBV28; abundance: .; d_gene: .; CDR3nt: TGTGCCAGCAGCTTCCGGGACACCCTTCCGGAAAAACTGTTTTTT; CDR3aa: CASSFRDTLPEKLFF
j_gene: TRBJ1-4; v_gene: TRBV7-2; abundance: few; d_gene: .; CDR3nt: TGTGCCAGCAGCCCCAGGGCCGAAAATGAAAAACTGTTTTTT; CDR3aa: CASSPRAENEKLFF
j_gene: TRBJ2-5; v_gene: TRBV6-5; abundance: .; d_gene: TRBD1; CDR3nt: TGTGCCAGCAGTTACGCCCCCTGGACAGGGCTCCAAGAGACCCAGTACTTC; CDR3aa: CASSYAPWTGLQETQYF
j_gene: TRBJ2-7; v_gene: TRBV15; abundance: .; d_gene: .; CDR3nt: TGTGCCACCAGCACCTGGGGAAGTGACTACGAGCAGTACTTC; CDR3aa: CATSTWGSDYEQYF
j_gene: TRBJ2-1; v_gene: TRBV12-3/TRBV12-4; abundance: .; d_gene: TRBD1; CDR3nt: TGTGCCAGCAGGCCCGGGACAGGGGCGTACAATGAGCAGTTCTTC; CDR3aa: CASRPGTGAYNEQFF
j_gene: TRBJ1-2; v_gene: TRBV4-1; abundance: few; d_gene: TRBD1; CDR3nt: TGCGCCAGCAGCCCGGGACAGGACAACTATGGCTACACCTTC; CDR3aa: CASSPGQDNYGYTF
j_gene: TRBJ2-7; v_gene: TRBV28; abundance: many; d_gene: .; CDR3nt: TGTGCCAGCAGCCTGTTCGGGGACGAGCAGTACTTC; CDR3aa: CASSLFGDEQYF